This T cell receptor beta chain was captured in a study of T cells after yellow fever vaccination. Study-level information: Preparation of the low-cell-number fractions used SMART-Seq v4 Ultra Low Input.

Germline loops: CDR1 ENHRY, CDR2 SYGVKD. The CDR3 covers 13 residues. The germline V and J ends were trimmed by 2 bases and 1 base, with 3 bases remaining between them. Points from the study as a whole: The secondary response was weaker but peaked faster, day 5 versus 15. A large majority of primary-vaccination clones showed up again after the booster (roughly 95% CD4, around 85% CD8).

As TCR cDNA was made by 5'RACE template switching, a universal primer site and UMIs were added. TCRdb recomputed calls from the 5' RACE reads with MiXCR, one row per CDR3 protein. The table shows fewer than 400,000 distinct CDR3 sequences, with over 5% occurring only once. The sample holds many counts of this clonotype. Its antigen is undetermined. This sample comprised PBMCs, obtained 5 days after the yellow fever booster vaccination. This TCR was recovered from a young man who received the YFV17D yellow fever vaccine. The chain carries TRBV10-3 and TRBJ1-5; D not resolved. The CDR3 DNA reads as TGTGCCATCAGTGAGGCAAGCAATCAGCCCCAGCATTTT. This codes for CAISEASNQPQHF.